The entry below gives a single T cell receptor (beta chain) sequence along with its context. Its cognate antigen is unknown. With the read ending 3 residues before the CDR3 end, the germline J gene is used to fill in that end. Equal genomic DNA amounts from CVID and control samples were sequenced. Only in-frame clones appear in the TCRdb table, and some are missing; sequencing was by immunoSEQ multiplex PCR. Observed in the sample are 25,000 to 35,000 clones, none of them singletons. These data belong to a study of T cell clonality in common variable immunodeficiency. Study findings and constraints: Compared with controls, CVID subjects had fewer shared TCRbeta clones. Links between repertoire features and CVID complications were heterogeneity-limited. In common variable immunodeficiency, TCR beta chains reportedly carried fewer deletions and N-nucleotide insertions.

V was trimmed by 4 bases and J by 8 bases, leaving 18 bases between them. The CDR3 runs to 15 residues. Germline V CDR1 and CDR2: SGHDT, YYEEEE. All CVID subjects were on immunoglobulin replacement for at least one year. Sequenced input: peripheral blood mononuclear cells. The clonotype was recovered from a human donor with common variable immunodeficiency. The chain carries TRBV5-6 and TRBJ1-4, with D possibly matching TRBD1 (6 bases). This CDR3 is CASSPPGRTGEKLFF. Partial CDR3 DNA: TGTGCCAGCAGCCCTCCGGGACGTACAGGGGAAAAA. Full variable domain (outside the CDR3, taken from reference TRBV5-6 and TRBJ1-4): DAGVTQSPTHLIKTRGQQVTLRCSPKSGHDTVSWYQQALGQGPQFIFQYYEEEERQRGNFPDRFSGHQFPNYSSELNVNALLLGDSALYLCASSPPGRTGEKLFFGSGTQLSVL.